Below, 30 T cell receptor beta chains from the same sample are listed, as sequenced in a study of T-cell memory formation after mild COVID-19. TCRdb ran MiXCR on the 5' RACE reads and lists one entry per CDR3 protein. The sample yields fewer than 110,000 distinct CDR3 sequences, over 13% seen once. Sequencing input: PBMCs or a T cell subset sorted from them (not recorded which). The receptors here all came from a man aged 18 to 30 who had mild COVID-19 (a few samples of this study predate the infection). Cell type and time point are not known.

This clonotype appeared a few times. In DNA, the CDR3 is TGCGCCAGCAGCTCGGGCGCCGCGGGTTGGGAGACCCAGTACTTC. Translated, it gives CASSSGAAGWETQYF. The chain combines TRBV5-1 with TRBJ2-5, with D perhaps TRBD2 (5 bases). The CDR3 consists of 15 residues. The germline V gene encodes CDR1 SGHRS and CDR2 YFSETQ. V gave up 3 bases and J gave up 5 bases, with 17 bases separating them.

Details on this clonotype: With a much larger clone just one base away, this may be a read error. This rearrangement joins TRBV7-6 to TRBJ2-3, with D maybe TRBD2 (5 bases). The germline gives CDR1 SGHVS, CDR2 FNYEAQ. This CDR3 has 14 residues. The CDR3 is CAGSPGMAGDTQYF. CDR3 coding DNA: TGTGCCGGCAGCCCCGGGATGGCGGGAGATACGCAGTATTTT.

CDR3 protein: CASGSSAGRSTDTQYF. The CDR3 DNA follows: TGTGCTAGTGGCTCATCTGCGGGCCGTAGCACAGATACGCAGTATTTT. The V gene is TRBV12-5, the J gene TRBJ2-3, with D possibly matching TRBD2 (5 bases). Trimming stripped 6 bases from V and 0 bases from J, with 16 bases between. The CDR3 sequence is 16 residues long. Germline-derived CDR1 and CDR2 are LGHNT and FRNRAP.

The sample holds a few counts of this clonotype. The rearrangement uses TRBV12-3 or TRBV12-4 and TRBJ2-1, with 7 bases matching TRBD2. Germline trimming cut 3 bases from V and 6 bases from J; bases unmatched to any gene: 2. CDR3 size: 13 residues. Here the CDR3 DNA reads TGTGCCAGCAGTTTGACTAGCCTCAATGAGCAGTTCTTC. It yields the protein CASSLTSLNEQFF.

This clonotype came up a few times. This chain uses TRBV7-9 with TRBJ2-1; 10 bases align to TRBD1. Germline-derived CDR1 and CDR2 are SEHNR and FQNEAQ (reference sequence). With 5 bases clipped from V and 16 bases from J, the junction kept 11 bases outside the gene matches. The CDR3 has 13 residues. This CDR3 reads CASSRSPGQGRFF. The CDR3 nucleotides are TGTGCCAGCAGCCGATCGCCGGGACAGGGGCGATTCTTC.

This chain joins TRBV7-2 and TRBJ2-3, with 7 bases identical to TRBD2. The length of the CDR3 is 18 residues. Germline trimming cut 5 bases from V and 2 bases from J; bases unmatched to any gene: 16. Looked up from germline, CDR1 is SGHTA and CDR2 is FQGNSA. CDR3 coding DNA: TGTGCCAGCAGCCCAATTAGCCCTAGCGGCCAATTCACAGATACGCAGTATTTT. Translated, it gives CASSPISPSGQFTDTQYF.

The rearrangement uses TRBV24-1 and TRBJ2-3; maybe TRBD2 (5 bases). The CDR3 totals 13 residues. The V end lost 7 bases, the J end lost 2 bases, and 9 bases lay between the germline ends. Germline CDR1 and CDR2: KGHDR and SFDVKD. CDR3 in amino acids: CATRTTLTDTQYF. CDR3 nucleotides: TGTGCCACCAGGACTACCCTCACAGATACGCAGTATTTT.

This clonotype came up a few times. The genes are TRBV20-1 and TRBJ2-3; the D gene is possibly TRBD1 (6 bases). CDR1 and CDR2 from the germline V gene are DFQATT and SNEGSKA (reference sequence). V lost 4 bases and J 2 bases, leaving 10 bases between the germline ends. This CDR3 contains 13 residues. The CDR3 region is CSATGENTDTQYF. CDR3 coding DNA: TGCAGTGCTACAGGGGAGAACACAGATACGCAGTATTTT.

This clonotype was observed a few times. The gene calls are TRBV5-1 and TRBJ2-7, with TRBD2 matching over 7 bases. Looked up from germline, CDR1 is SGHRS and CDR2 is YFSETQ. This CDR3 is 15 amino acids long. V was clipped by 2 bases and J by 0 bases; unmatched bases: 5. The CDR3 here is CASSFGGTYSYEQYF. The DNA of the CDR3 is TGCGCCAGCAGCTTCGGGGGGACTTACTCCTACGAGCAGTACTTC.

This clonotype occurred a few times. The chain recombines TRBV6-5 with TRBJ1-1, with D perhaps matching TRBD1 (5 bases). Trimming pared 6 bases from V and 3 bases from J, leaving 11 bases between. This CDR3 spans 13 amino acids. CDR1 is MNHEY and CDR2 is SVGAGI in the germline V gene. The CDR3 nucleotides are TGTGCCAGCAGCCGCGGGGGGTACACTGAAGCTTTCTTT. Protein product: CASSRGGYTEAFF.

The chain has TRBV7-9 and TRBJ2-1, with 11 bases that match TRBD1. The J segment lost 4 bases and the V segment lost 5 bases, leaving 7 bases of the junction unmatched. Germline CDR1 and CDR2: SEHNR and FQNEAQ (reference sequence). The CDR3 is 16 amino acids. The CDR3 reads CASSPGQGARYNEQFF. In nucleotides, the CDR3 is TGTGCCAGCAGCCCAGGACAGGGGGCGAGGTACAATGAGCAGTTCTTC.

This chain's CDR3 is CSVVACNAEAFF. DNA for the CDR3: TGCAGCGTTGTTGCGTGCAACGCTGAAGCTTTCTTT. The J gene is TRBJ1-1, the V gene TRBV29-1; D unclear. This CDR3 has 12 amino acids. Germline-derived CDR1 and CDR2 are SQVTM and ANQGSEA. V gave up 4 bases and J gave up 6 bases, with 12 bases separating them.

This clonotype was seen repeatedly, ten times or more. This chain links TRBV29-1 with TRBJ2-7; tentatively, D is TRBD1 (6 bases). Germline V CDR1 and CDR2: SQVTM, ANQGSEA. V was trimmed by 7 bases and J by 2 bases, leaving 12 bases between them. There are 12 residues in the CDR3. The CDR3 protein is CSGGQLTYEQYV. The CDR3, as DNA: TGCAGCGGCGGACAGCTAACCTACGAGCAGTACGTC.

The CDR3 loop reads CASSYSGAPDYGYTF. The CDR3 DNA follows: TGTGCCAGCAGTTACTCCGGGGCCCCGGACTATGGCTACACCTTC. The V gene is TRBV6-5, the J gene TRBJ1-2; D possibly corresponds to TRBD1 (5 bases). V was cut by 0 bases and J by 3 bases, with 11 bases left in between. The CDR3 is 15 amino acids. Germline CDR1 and CDR2: MNHEY and SVGAGI.

Of note for this clonotype: Sequence at one end of the junction differs from germline and may be a read error. This rearrangement joins TRBV4-1 to TRBJ1-1; D remains ambiguous. Germline V gene sequence: CDR1 MGHRA, CDR2 YSYEKL. This CDR3 region has 15 residues. CDR3 amino acids: CAISQGTCMNTEAFF. Written as DNA, the CDR3 is TGCGCCATCAGCCAAGGCACGTGTATGAACACTGAAGCTTTCTTT.

There are a few counts of this clonotype. This chain joins TRBV7-3 and TRBJ2-1, with 10 bases identical to TRBD2. Trimming took 2 bases from V and 2 from J; bases not matched to a gene: 6. The germline gives CDR1 SGHTA, CDR2 FQGTGA. This CDR3 contains 17 residues. CDR3 in amino acids: CASSLLGLAGAYNEQFF. CDR3 bases: TGTGCCAGCAGCTTATTAGGGCTAGCGGGGGCCTACAATGAGCAGTTCTTC.

V gene TRBV3-1 combines with J gene TRBJ2-1; 10 positions match TRBD2. With V trimmed by 1 base and J by 2 bases, 8 bases remained unmatched. This CDR3 is built from 18 residues. Germline CDR1 reads LGHDT; CDR2 reads YNNKEL (reference sequence). CDR3 nucleotide sequence: TGTGCCAGCAGCCAAGGATCTAGCGGGGGACTGGCCTACAATGAGCAGTTCTTC. Protein sequence: CASSQGSSGGLAYNEQFF.

This chain links TRBV9 with TRBJ1-1, with D possibly being TRBD1 (5 bases). Trimming left V 3 bases short and J 9 bases short, with 15 bases between. This CDR3 contains 13 residues. CDR1 SGDLS and CDR2 YYNGEE come from the germline V gene. CDR3 in DNA: TGTGCCAGCAGCGCGGGGGAGGAAGAACAAGCTTTCTTT. Protein: CASSAGEEEQAFF.

CDR3 region: CASSLGTGGGGYTF. The DNA for the CDR3 is TGTGCCAGCAGCTTAGGCACAGGGGGCGGTGGCTACACCTTC. The chain has TRBV7-6 and TRBJ1-2, with TRBD1 matching over 9 bases. CDR1 is SGHVS, CDR2 FNYEAQ, per germline. The CDR3 covers 14 residues. The trim removed 1 base at V and 7 bases at J, leaving 4 bases unmatched.

This clonotype has a handful of counts. The junction and the germline gene differ at one end; a read error may be behind it. The gene calls are TRBV12-3 or TRBV12-4 and TRBJ1-1; weak D call: TRBD1 (5 bases). The CDR3 has 14 residues. The CDR3 loop is CASSPGRLKTEAFF. The CDR3 nucleotides are TGTGCCAGCAGCCCGGGACGGCTGAAAACTGAAGCTTTCTTT.

The table lists this clonotype with a few counts. The V gene is TRBV11-2, the J gene TRBJ2-6, with 9 nucleotides matching TRBD1. Germline CDR1 and CDR2: SGHAT and FQNNGV. V lost 2 bases, J lost 0 bases, and 11 bases stayed unmatched. The CDR3 has 20 amino acids. DNA of the CDR3: TGTGCCAGCAGCTTAACCCGGGACAGGGACGATCCCTCTGGGGCCAACGTCCTGACTTTC. Protein product: CASSLTRDRDDPSGANVLTF.

The sample holds a few counts of this clonotype. The rearrangement joins TRBV27 to TRBJ1-2; TRBD1 agrees at 10 bases. J was trimmed by 5 bases and V by 2 bases; bases with no gene match: 2. This CDR3 has 14 residues. Germline lookup yields CDR1 MNHEY and CDR2 SMNVEV (reference sequence). DNA of the CDR3: TGTGCCAGCAGTTTACTGGGACAGGGGTATGGCTACACCTTC. Protein: CASSLLGQGYGYTF.

This clonotype was observed at least ten times. V gene TRBV4-1 combines with J gene TRBJ2-7; D ambiguous. The CDR3 length is 15 residues. From germline, CDR1 is MGHRA and CDR2 YSYEKL. V lost 0 bases, J lost 0 bases, and 9 bases lay in between. CDR3 DNA sequence: TGCGCCAGCAGCCAAGAACCAGGCGTCTCCTACGAGCAGTACGTC. Its translation: CASSQEPGVSYEQYV.

CDR3 DNA: TGTGCCAGCAGACGGGACTTACCGGAGTATTTT. This encodes CASRRDLPEYF. The chain uses TRBV6-6 and TRBJ2-3; D is perhaps TRBD2 (6 bases). Germline V lookup: CDR1 MNHNY, CDR2 SVGAGI (reference sequence). Trimming stripped 6 bases from V and 13 bases from J, with 14 bases between. The CDR3 runs 11 residues.

This clonotype was counted a few times. CDR3 region: CASSLGINFSPSSTDTQYF. CDR3 bases: TGTGCCAGCAGCTTAGGCATAAACTTTAGTCCGTCTAGCACAGATACGCAGTATTTT. This rearrangement joins TRBV11-1 to TRBJ2-3; D not certain. CDR1 is SGHAT, CDR2 FQDESV, per germline (reference sequence). CDR3 length: 19 residues. Trimming left V 1 base short and J 0 bases short, with 20 bases between.

This clonotype was counted a few times. This sequence joins TRBV7-9 and TRBJ2-6; 8 bases line up with TRBD1. V was clipped by 4 bases and J by 1 base; unmatched bases: 9. Germline CDR1 is SEHNR and CDR2 is FQNEAQ (reference sequence). The CDR3 has 18 amino acids. DNA for the CDR3: TGTGCCAGCAGCTCCCGGGACAGGATTCGATCTGGGGCCAACGTCCTGACTTTC. Amino acid sequence: CASSSRDRIRSGANVLTF.

This clonotype was detected ten times or more. The chain has TRBV4-1 and TRBJ1-1; no firm D call. This CDR3 has 13 amino acids. In germline, CDR1 is MGHRA, CDR2 YSYEKL. Trimming pared 0 bases from V and 10 bases from J, leaving 12 bases between. In nucleotides, the CDR3 is TGCGCCAGCAGCCAAGATTCGCGGGTAGCAGCTTTCTTT. Protein product: CASSQDSRVAAFF.

This clonotype turned up a few times. The V and J genes are TRBV9 and TRBJ2-7; 7 bases align to TRBD2. Germline CDR1 reads SGDLS; CDR2 reads YYNGEE. The CDR3 has 14 amino acids. V trimming: 0 bases; J trimming: 5 bases; junction bases outside the gene matches: 5. The CDR3 loop is CASSVGGGEDEQYF. CDR3 bases: TGTGCCAGCAGCGTAGGGGGAGGGGAAGACGAGCAGTACTTC.

This clonotype was detected ten times or more. The chain has TRBV7-9 and TRBJ2-5; 7 bases fit TRBD1. V shed 5 bases and J 2 bases; nucleotides not matched to a gene: 8. The V gene's germline CDR1 is SEHNR and CDR2 FQNEAQ (reference sequence). This CDR3 comprises 15 residues. The CDR3 DNA sequence: TGTGCCAGCAGCACAGGATGGGACAGACAAGAGACCCAGTACTTC. Its protein is CASSTGWDRQETQYF.

This chain connects TRBV6-5 to TRBJ1-3; possibly TRBD1 for D (5 bases). The CDR3 contains 15 residues. The germline V gene has CDR1 MNHEY and CDR2 SVGAGI. Trimming removed 6 bases at V and 4 bases at J, with 16 bases between. The DNA of the CDR3 is TGTGCCAGCAGCGAAGGGACTTTCGGGGGAAACACCATATATTTT. It specifies CASSEGTFGGNTIYF.